Presented here are 5 T cell receptor beta chains from one specimen sequenced in a study of chemoradiotherapy in HPV16-positive cancers. Data came from immunoSEQ multiplex PCR; TCRdb stores just in-frame clones and leaves some out. This sample yields approximately 12,000 clones, of which 85% to 90% are seen a single time; about 2.2% belongs to the top ten. Sample: blood, taken from a patient who underwent chemoradiotherapy. Receptor source: a human donor with HPV-associated anogenital cancer.

The V and J genes are TRBV7-9 and TRBJ2-1; TRBD1 aligns across 9 bases. V was clipped by 6 bases and J by 2 bases; unmatched bases: 8. Germline V CDR1 and CDR2: SEHNR, FQNEAQ (reference sequence). CDR3 length: 16 amino acids. CDR3 nucleotides: TGTGCCAGCAGGTCACCGACAGGGGGAACCTACAATGAGCAGTTCTTC. Translating it yields CASRSPTGGTYNEQFF.

The genes are TRBV7-2 and TRBJ2-3; unclear D gene. V was cut by 3 bases and J by 11 bases, with 9 bases left in between. This CDR3 is 11 amino acids long. Germline-derived CDR1 and CDR2 are SGHTA and FQGNSA. CDR3 residues: CASSFYQWQYF. CDR3 bases: TGTGCCAGCAGCTTCTACCAATGGCAGTATTTT.

This clone appeared a few times. The chain recombines TRBV6-1 with TRBJ2-7; the D gene is possibly TRBD2 (5 bases). Germline loops: CDR1 MNHNS, CDR2 SASEGT. Trimming removed 7 bases from V and 2 bases from J, with 15 bases in between. This CDR3 is 14 amino acids long. CDR3 nucleotides: TGTGCCAGCAACAATACGCCTAGCCCCTACGAGCAGTACTTC. It is translated as CASNNTPSPYEQYF.

The rearrangement joins TRBV19 to TRBJ2-1; 11 bases match TRBD2. The CDR3 spans 17 residues. Germline V CDR1 and CDR2: LNHDA, SQIVND (reference sequence). The junction had 8 bases not matched to a gene; V was cut back by 3 bases and J by 4 bases. This CDR3 reads CASSIALAGGMYNEQFF. In DNA, the CDR3 is TGTGCCAGTAGTATTGCGCTAGCGGGGGGTATGTACAATGAGCAGTTCTTC. Combining the CDR3 with reference TRBV19 and TRBJ2-1 gives the whole variable domain DGGITQSPKYLFRKEGQNVTLSCEQNLNHDAMYWYRQDPGQGLRLIYYSQIVNDFQKGDIAEGYSVSREKKESFPLTVTSAQKNPTAFYLCASSIALAGGMYNEQFFGPGTRLTVL.

The chain combines TRBV5-1 with TRBJ2-3; the match to TRBD1 covers 7 bases. Germline lookup yields CDR1 SGHRS and CDR2 YFSETQ. The CDR3 contains 16 residues. V gave up 4 bases and J gave up 2 bases; unmatched junction bases: 10. CDR3 DNA sequence: TGCGCCAGCAGCGCCGGACAGGCGCCGTTCACAGATACGCAGTATTTT. Its protein is CASSAGQAPFTDTQYF.